What follows describes a single TCR beta chain. The specificity of this receptor is unknown. No quality values exist for individual bases; no much larger clone is one base distant. Each clonotype received, on average, about 9.7x coverage in deep resolution sequencing performed on a MiSeq, where the target depth lay between 1 in 1 million and 1 in 200,000 T cells. The immunoSEQ hsTCRB Kit was used to generate the TCR beta libraries. The authors' pipeline ran thus. The data were analyzed with ImmunoSEQ Analyzer and ImmunoSEQ Data Assistant, and V, D and J gene assignments followed IMGT definitions. Clonality, which ranges from 0 to 1, was calculated as one minus the normalized Shannon entropy of productive rearrangement frequencies. Public clonotype analysis was restricted to overrepresented clonotypes comprising at least 0.05% of each patient's repertoire. Roughly 13 age-matched healthy donor repertoires from immuneACCESS were used as controls for clonality. TCRdb retrieved this table from immuneACCESS and kept in-frame rearrangements only. Not all clones are present; in checked studies, unresolved V genes account for under half, and no reason is known for the remainder. That table furnishes V, J and clone size, whereas the DNA furnished D and trimming. For this sample the table gives 52,000 or so clones, of which roughly 50% were detected only once. The ten largest clones capture more than 20% of the sample.

Clipping removes 11 bases from V and 0 bases from J, with 7 as the unmatched junction base count. The CDR3 covers 14 residues, taking in both the cysteine and the phenylalanine. The only DNA kept is the CDR3, 42 bases in frame from the first base. The germline V gene supplies CDR1 SNHLY and CDR2 FYNNEI. These data originate in a study of cytotoxic CD8 clonotypes in ibrutinib-treated CLL (dated by TCRdb to 2020 to 2022). Notes on the research overall: In this cohort, about 16 patients were treatment-naive and about a dozen were relapsed/refractory, while some 17 had unmutated IGHV. Cryopreserved peripheral blood mononuclear cells were obtained prior to treatment, at the time of response, and at either disease progression or sustained remission. Samples averaged approximately 240,000 productive templates and more than 85,000 productive rearrangements. Response samples were taken after a median of roughly a year on treatment, ranging from roughly 6 to 36 months. Partial responses were observed in 24 patients and complete responses in 2; after a median follow-up of 68 months, remission was maintained in approximately 15 patients and progression was observed in approximately 12. Longitudinal samples were obtainable from about 30% of the roughly 90 participants in the trial. Every sample from remission and from progressive disease was obtained while the patients were still on ibrutinib.

Reading the label with the study, this specimen's time point is: progressive disease on ibrutinib. For TCR beta library preparation, approximately 2 micrograms of genomic DNA were isolated from cryopreserved PBMCs. High-throughput TCR beta sequencing was performed on longitudinal blood samples from CLL patients receiving ibrutinib monotherapy. The patients took part in an open-label, single-center phase 2 trial of ibrutinib monotherapy. The paper's findings and limits, for the study overall: Sustained-remission and progressing patients did not have matched sampling times, and lymph node repertoires were not examined. An increase in clonality was observed at ibrutinib response, with clonality remaining stable during sustained remission and falling back toward baseline at progression. Public clonotypes were rare and either contracted or stayed stable during treatment, and the rise in clonality at ibrutinib response reflected the expansion of private clonotypes. At baseline, clonality was higher than in age-matched healthy donors and showed a strong correlation with circulating CD8+ T-cell counts.

The sequence is built from TRBV2 and TRBJ2-1, with 7 bases aligning to TRBD2. The source is a human donor with chronic lymphocytic leukemia. The input for sequencing was PBMCs, taken at disease progression, from a patient treated with ibrutinib. The DNA sequence is TGTGCCGGTAGAGCGGGGAGCTCCTACAATGAGCAGTTCTTC. Translated, this is CAGRAGSSYNEQFF.